Each of the 5 T cell receptor beta chains below was sequenced from the same sample in a study of Graves' ophthalmopathy and Graves' hyperthyroidism. The authors amplified TCR beta CDR3 regions from RNA transcripts. RT-PCR with HTBI primers came first, then second-round multiplex PCR. Using its own MiXCR run on the multiplex PCR reads, TCRdb lists one record per CDR3 protein. The sample yields about 740,000 distinct CDR3 sequences, 40% seen once. The sequenced sample was peripheral blood. All receptors derive from an adult man with Graves' ophthalmopathy.

This clonotype was detected ten times or more. The chain's CDR3 is CAISESGLGNTEAFF. CDR3 sequence (DNA): TGTGCCATCAGTGAGTCAGGTTTGGGGAACACTGAAGCTTTCTTT. The chain links TRBV10-3 to TRBJ1-1; D remains unclear. Trimming removed 0 bases from V and 1 base from J, with 9 bases in between. Germline CDR1 reads ENHRY; CDR2 reads SYGVKD. The CDR3 runs to 15 residues.

The chain links TRBV6-5 to TRBJ2-5; D is unresolved. Trimming took off 2 bases at V and 5 bases at J, with 9 bases between the two ends. Germline V gene lookup returns CDR1 MNHEY and CDR2 SVGAGI. The CDR3 covers 13 residues. The CDR3 DNA reads as TGTGCCAGCAGTTACGAAGCGTTGGAGACCCAGTACTTC. As protein: CASSYEALETQYF.

The V and J genes are TRBV5-4 and TRBJ1-1; 12 nucleotides line up with TRBD1. There are 16 residues in the CDR3. Germline loops: CDR1 SGHNT, CDR2 YYREEE (reference sequence). With V trimmed by 4 bases and J by 5 bases, 9 bases remained unmatched. For the CDR3, the DNA is TGTGCCAGCAGCACAGGGACAGGGGGCGTAAAGACTGAAGCTTTCTTT. Amino acid sequence: CASSTGTGGVKTEAFF.

There are a few counts of this clonotype. The chain uses TRBV9 and TRBJ1-6; D not resolved. Germline values: CDR1 SGDLS, CDR2 YYNGEE. This CDR3 is 14 amino acids long. Trimming removed 7 bases at V and 0 bases at J, with 8 bases between. CDR3 protein: CASAGNSYNSPLHF. The CDR3 DNA reads TGTGCCAGCGCGGGGAACTCCTATAATTCACCCCTCCACTTT.

This clonotype was seen more than once but under ten times. This CDR3 reads CASSIGRQPLPQHF. CDR3 sequence (DNA): TGTGCCAGTAGTATAGGGAGGCAGCCACTACCCCAGCATTTT. This rearrangement joins TRBV19 to TRBJ1-5, with D unresolved. Between the trimmed V and J ends, which lost 1 base and 10 bases, there was a span of 14 bases. Looked up from germline, CDR1 is LNHDA and CDR2 is SQIVND (reference sequence). CDR3 length equals 14 residues.